Below are 2 T cell receptor beta chains sequenced from a single sample in a study of cytomegalovirus exposure and HLA in healthy donors. PCR was performed using 60 Vbeta and 13 Jbeta primers. Sequencing used immunoSEQ multiplex PCR; TCRdb keeps in-frame clones, though not all of them. The table includes about 150,000 clones, 80% detected once. Sequencing input: PBMCs. All receptors derive from a man in his thirties or forties in good health and CMV-seropositive.

This clone was seen a single time. The chain links TRBV19 to TRBJ1-2; a possible D gene is TRBD1 (6 bases). Germline CDR1 is LNHDA and CDR2 is SQIVND (reference sequence). The CDR3 length is 15 residues. Trimming took off 5 bases at V and 3 bases at J, with 16 bases between the two ends. The CDR3 sequence is CASSPTWDTYYGYTF. The CDR3 nucleotides are TGTGCCAGTAGTCCGACTTGGGACACCTACTATGGCTACACCTTC.

The chain has TRBV7-2 and TRBJ1-3; possibly TRBD1 for D (5 bases). The V gene's germline CDR1 is SGHTA and CDR2 FQGNSA. This CDR3 comprises 16 residues. V was clipped by 6 bases and J by 0 bases, with 15 bases between them. CDR3 nucleotides: TGTGCCAGCAGTTGGGGGGGGGAAAACTCTGGAAACACCATATATTTT. As protein: CASSWGGENSGNTIYF.